This TCR beta chain is drawn from a study of blood T cell repertoires in COVID-19. Study summary: Sample material is recorded as cDNA or gDNA derived from T cells, B-cell-depleted T cells, or PBMCs.

Recruitment covered fewer than 25 US areas and drew participants whose ages spanned 18 to 89 years. Someone with COVID-19 had been met by exposed participants within 2 weeks before study entry. This CDR3 is 15 amino acids long. Germline trimming cut 3 bases from V and 6 bases from J; bases unmatched to any gene: 7. Germline V lookup: CDR1 SGHNT, CDR2 YYREEE (reference sequence). Generated by immunoSEQ multiplex PCR, the TCRdb table keeps only in-frame clones and is missing some. The sample lists a few hundred thousand clones, roughly 90% occurring once. The chain links TRBV5-4 to TRBJ2-1; 9 bases fit TRBD2. Sequenced input: PBMCs or T cells enriched from blood (not recorded which). This receptor was taken from a woman aged 18-29 years who had been exposed to COVID-19. The chain's CDR3 is CASSSWTSEVNEQFF. In DNA form, the CDR3 reads TGTGCCAGCAGCTCGTGGACTAGCGAGGTCAATGAGCAGTTCTTC.